At least ten counts were recorded for the clone carrying this T cell receptor beta chain. One entry per CDR3 protein, called by TCRdb with MiXCR from the RACE reads. In the table there are around 99,000 distinct CDR3 sequences, about a tenth of which are singletons. This sample was taken from a study of human T cells and chemical hapten exposure. The V gene lost 5 bases and the J gene lost 4 bases, with 18 bases spanning the gap. CDR3 length: 15 amino acids. CDR1 SGHAT and CDR2 FQNNGV come from the germline V gene. The time point denotes: patch test 2, 6 weeks after DPC sensitization. Treatment denoted: therapeutic diphenylcyclopropenone sensitization with weekly scalp DPC.

The chain combines TRBV11-2 with TRBJ2-7; the D gene is possibly TRBD2 (7 bases). The specimen comprised whole blood, sampled in connection with sensitization to the hapten diphenylcyclopropenone (DPC). The receptor was derived from a middle-aged woman with alopecia areata. Some clones in this sample may be carry-over from other donors' samples. Written as DNA, the CDR3 is TGTGCCAGCAGCCTACCCCGAGGGGGAGGGTACGAGCAGTACTTC. Translated: CASSLPRGGGYEQYF.